This T cell receptor (beta chain) was identified in a study of T cell repertoires in cytomegalovirus infection. TCRdb passed the reads through MiXCR, listing each CDR3 protein once. The sample has approximately 600,000 distinct CDR3 sequences, roughly 42% seen once. This clonotype was seen only a few times. Its matching antigen is unknown. The receptor was derived from a human donor in good health (CMV status not recorded). Some clones in this sample may be carry-over from other donors' samples. Material: cultured PBMCs, obtained from culture after CMV antigen stimulation.

The CDR3 DNA is TGTGCCAGCAGTACAGGGGCTCCGATAACTGAAGCTTTCTTT. Protein product: CASSTGAPITEAFF. V is TRBV7-9 and J is TRBJ1-1; 7 bases match TRBD1. Germline trimming cut 6 bases from V and 5 bases from J; bases unmatched to any gene: 9. This CDR3 contains 14 residues. In germline, CDR1 is SEHNR, CDR2 FQNEAQ (reference sequence).